This T cell receptor (beta chain) was identified in a study of T cells in women clearing cervical HPV infection. With regard to this clone: The antigen is not known.

Only in-frame clones appear in the TCRdb table, and some are missing; sequencing was by immunoSEQ multiplex PCR. This sample's clone table lists roughly 25,000 clones. Study findings and constraints: T-cell numbers per sample were unknown and may explain richness differences. Richness plus V gene abundances separated cases from controls with AUC about 0.8.

The clonotype comes from a woman between 18 and 75 years old with a cervical HPV16 infection that either progressed to CIN3+ or cleared (not recorded which). Sample: blood buffy coat.

The CDR3 spells CASSPTNRGWTEAFF. The DNA read from the CDR3 is TGTGCCAGCAGCCCAACTAACAGGGGCTGGACTGAA. The chain employs TRBV11-2 and TRBJ1-1, with TRBD1 matching over 7 bases. With the read ending 3 residues before the CDR3 end, the germline J gene is used to fill in that end. Trimming cost V 5 bases and J 5 bases; bases outside gene matches: 11. This CDR3 has 15 residues. In germline, CDR1 is SGHAT, CDR2 FQNNGV.